This T cell receptor (beta chain) was found in a study of OX40 agonist ivuxolimab in advanced cancers. In the study overall: Ivuxolimab was a fully human IgG2 agonistic monoclonal antibody targeting the costimulatory receptor OX40 (CD134). Partial responses were achieved by three dose-escalation patients, of whom one had hepatocellular carcinoma and two had cutaneous melanoma. The point of sequencing TCRbeta in the periphery was to test whether ivuxolimab changed TCR sequence diversity and drove clonal T-cell expansion. Intravenous ivuxolimab was administered to patients every 2 weeks at six dose levels: 0.01, 0.1, 0.3, 1.5, 3 and 10 mg/kg. Among the roughly 50 dose-escalation patients, around 19 had hepatocellular carcinoma, around 15 melanoma, 9 renal cell carcinoma and 9 head and neck cancer. Prior anti-PD-1, anti-PD-L1 or anti-CTLA-4 therapy was permitted, and roughly two fifths of dose-escalation patients had received checkpoint inhibitors. The monotherapy dose-escalation portion (N ≈ 56 patients) of the phase I ivuxolimab trial is reported in the paper. The dose-escalation cohort was 82.7% male with a mean age of approximately 60 years, ranging from about 20 to 80.

Patients with a history of autoimmune disease or receiving systemic immunosuppression were excluded from the trial. In every dose cohort, peripheral blood was drawn for TCR sequencing at baseline, cycle 4 day 1, and cycle 7 day 1. The samples were taken from a phase I, first-in-human, multicenter, open-label dose-escalation trial of ivuxolimab. Adults with locally advanced or metastatic melanoma, renal cell, hepatocellular, or head and neck squamous cell carcinoma were enrolled in the trial. CD4+ and CD8+ T cells were sorted separately from peripheral blood before TCR sequencing. The paper's findings and limits, for the study overall: In the 0.1-3.0 mg/kg groups, partial responders had among the lowest normalized peripheral clonal expansion, particularly in CD8+ T cells. Low levels of normalized T-cell clonal expansion were also shown by some nonresponding patients. The antigen specificity of the clonally expanded peripheral T cells was not determined. At doses of 0.1 to 3.0 mg/kg, clonal expansion of both CD4+ and CD8+ blood T cells was observed from baseline to week 6. On average, CD8+ T cells showed more expanded clones than CD4+ T cells after ivuxolimab.

As encoded in the germline V gene (reference sequence), CDR1 is MNHEY while CDR2 is SMNVEV. V drops 4 bases and J drops 6 bases, leaving 16 bases in between. Spanning cysteine to phenylalanine, the CDR3 consists of 16 amino acids. Only the CDR3 portion is preserved as DNA: 48 bases, with reading frame beginning at the first base. As for this clone: What antigen it recognizes has not been identified. No clone much larger than this one lies a single base away; base qualities are absent.

Genomic DNA was extracted from sorted cells for sequencing of the TCRbeta CDR3 region. The immunoSEQ Assay was used for sequencing of TCRbeta CDR3 regions. What TCRdb holds here is the immuneACCESS table cut down to in-frame rearrangements. Part of the clones is not present; checked against another copy, under half of the missing clones reflect an unresolved V gene, and the others are unexplained. Recorded for this sample are about 28,000 clones; 70% to 85% of them occurred a single time. The ten largest make up 26% of the sample. The material sequenced was CD4+ or CD8+ T cells sorted from blood, taken in a trial of the OX40 agonist ivuxolimab. The sequence was obtained from an adult with an advanced solid tumor such as melanoma, head and neck, liver or kidney cancer. The sequence links TRBV27 to TRBJ1-6; the D gene is perhaps TRBD1, on 6 matching bases. The encoded CDR3 is CASSSLGGALNSPLHF. The nucleotides read TGTGCCAGCAGTTCCCTGGGGGGGGCTCTTAATTCACCCCTCCACTTT.